This TCR beta chain was identified during a study of beta chain features in type 1 diabetes (dated by TCRdb to 2016 to 2018). Some background on the complete study: Patients and healthy donors did not differ in mean age, gender distribution, total cell number or subset yield. Naive and central memory subsets were obtained from all 30 or so donors, but regulatory and stem cell-like memory subsets were isolated from only 8 patients and about 8 healthy donors. The study compared the TCRB repertoires of sorted circulating CD4+ T cell subsets in recently diagnosed type 1 diabetes patients with those in matched healthy donors. A total of roughly 100 million sorted cells were examined across all samples, and the number of cells per subset was strongly correlated with RNA yield.

Per the germline V gene, LGHNT is the CDR1 and FRNRAP is the CDR2. The CDR3 holds 16 amino acids from the cysteine to the phenylalanine. The entry retains the CDR3 DNA only, 48 bases that are in frame from base 1. V is cut by 2 bases and J by 0 bases, and the space between the germline ends is 13 bases. Notes on this clone: Its recognized antigen is unknown. No much larger clone is present one base from it, and per-base qualities are unavailable.

The entire amount of isolated RNA was reverse transcribed using the High Capacity cDNA Reverse Transcription Kit, so the sequenced TCRB transcripts were expressed ones. Deep immunoSEQ sequencing was applied to naive, central memory and regulatory T cell samples, giving an average of approximately 4 million total reads per sample. Sorted cells were lysed in RLT buffer, and RNA was extracted using DNase-treated RNeasy Micro or Mini kits according to cell number. To prevent cross-contamination, each cell subset was processed individually, whereas patient and healthy donor samples were processed jointly. TCRB sequences were amplified from cDNA with the immunoSEQ multiplex PCR, producing 87-bp fragments spanning the CDR3 region. Amplicons were sequenced on the Illumina HiSeq platform. The authors processed their data as follows. PCR bias was corrected computationally using synthetic template baselines, and reads within Hamming distance 2 were collapsed, with unmergeable singletons discarded. Reads were aligned to IMGT to assign V, D and J genes, CDR3 length, and insertions or deletions at six rearrangement sites. Within each subset, clonotype counts were normalized to the number of sorted cells before true diversity and Gini coefficients were calculated with the tcR R package. The overlap coefficient, calculated on TCRB nucleotide sequences, was used to quantify repertoire sharing. Out-of-frame TCRB sequences from naive cells were analyzed to stand in for the pre-selection repertoire. This is the immuneACCESS table as TCRdb keeps it, with only in-frame sequences that have V and J called. A part of the clones is gone; compared with another copy, unresolved V genes explain less than half, and the rest is unexplained. V, J and clone size are taken as reported in that table, and D and trimming were inferred from the DNA itself. The sample profile shows about 900,000 clones; roughly 15% of them were found once. The ten top clones hold 0.023% of the sample.

Points the paper makes about the study in general: Naive, central memory and regulatory TCRB repertoires appeared to be more similar among patients than among healthy donors. Because cDNA was sequenced instead of genomic DNA, highly expressing activated cells could be over-represented, though the groups showed no difference in activation or CD3 levels. In all four CD4+ subsets, TCRB CDR3 length was moderately but significantly shorter in type 1 diabetes patients. Patients with type 1 diabetes made fewer insertions and deleted more nucleotides at VDJ recombination sites, implying thymic rearrangement abnormalities. Because the HLA sub-analyses included only small numbers of individuals, any influence of HLA type on TCRB rearrangement was left unresolved. Shorter templates might have been favored by PCR, but patient and control samples were amplified and corrected together, so both groups would have been affected equally by any skew.

Each donor gave one peripheral blood draw, about 110 mL on average, collected into heparinised tubes. Using a panel that included CD45RO, CCR7, CD25, CD127, CD95 and CD27, naive, central memory, regulatory and stem cell-like memory CD4+ T cells were sorted on a BD FACSAria II. All sorted populations exceeded 95% purity. Right away, PBMCs were isolated by Lymphoprep density gradient centrifugation and were stained directly, with no culture step. To minimize batch effects, samples were stained and sorted in pairs, one healthy donor with one patient per experiment. This TCR was sampled from a woman aged 18-29 years in good health. The sequenced sample consisted of naive CD4+ T cells from blood. The meaning of the sample's cell subset or site label: true naive CD4+ T cells. The chain uses TRBV12-5 and TRBJ2-5; matching of 6 bases hints at TRBD1 as the D gene. In nucleotides, the sequence is TGTGCTAGTGGTTTGAGGCGGACAGAGTACCAAGAGACCCAGTACTTC. This translates into CASGLRRTEYQETQYF.